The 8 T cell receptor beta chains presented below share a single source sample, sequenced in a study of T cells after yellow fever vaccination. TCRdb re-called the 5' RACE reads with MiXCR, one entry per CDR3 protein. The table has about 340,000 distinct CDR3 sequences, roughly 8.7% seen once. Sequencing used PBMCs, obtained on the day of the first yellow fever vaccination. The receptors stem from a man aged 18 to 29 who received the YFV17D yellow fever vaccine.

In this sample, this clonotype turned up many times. The CDR3 region is CASSPSLGQGAKNIQYF. CDR3 DNA: TGTGCCAGCAGCCCCTCACTCGGACAGGGAGCCAAAAACATTCAGTACTTC. V gene TRBV3-1 combines with J gene TRBJ2-4; TRBD1 agrees at 8 bases. V lost 4 bases and J lost 0; bases outside the gene matches: 8. CDR3 length: 17 residues. The germline CDR1 and CDR2 sequences are LGHDT and YNNKEL (reference sequence).

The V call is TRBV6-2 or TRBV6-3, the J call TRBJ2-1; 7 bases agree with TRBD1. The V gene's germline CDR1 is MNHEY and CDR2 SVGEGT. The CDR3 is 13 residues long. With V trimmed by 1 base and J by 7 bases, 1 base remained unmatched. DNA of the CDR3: TGTGCCAGCAGTTACTACAGGGGAAATGAGCAGTTCTTC. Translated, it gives CASSYYRGNEQFF.

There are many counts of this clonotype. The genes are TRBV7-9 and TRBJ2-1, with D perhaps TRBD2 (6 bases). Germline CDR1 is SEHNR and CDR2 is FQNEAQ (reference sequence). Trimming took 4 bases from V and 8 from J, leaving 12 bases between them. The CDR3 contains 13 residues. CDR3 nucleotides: TGTGCCAGCAGCTATGGACTACTTGATGAGCAGTTCTTC. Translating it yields CASSYGLLDEQFF. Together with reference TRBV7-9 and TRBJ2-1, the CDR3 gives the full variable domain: DTGVSQNPRHKITKRGQNVTFRCDPISEHNRLYWYRQTLGQGPEFLTYFQNEAQLEKSRLLSDRFSAERPKGSFSTLEIQRTEQGDSAMYLCASSYGLLDEQFFGPGTRLTVL.

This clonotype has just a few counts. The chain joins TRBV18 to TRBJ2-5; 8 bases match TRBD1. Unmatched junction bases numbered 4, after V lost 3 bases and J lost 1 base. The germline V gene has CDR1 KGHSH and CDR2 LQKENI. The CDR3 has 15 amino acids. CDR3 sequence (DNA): TGTGCCAGCTCACCTTGGGACAGGCTCCAAGAGACCCAGTACTTC. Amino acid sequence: CASSPWDRLQETQYF.

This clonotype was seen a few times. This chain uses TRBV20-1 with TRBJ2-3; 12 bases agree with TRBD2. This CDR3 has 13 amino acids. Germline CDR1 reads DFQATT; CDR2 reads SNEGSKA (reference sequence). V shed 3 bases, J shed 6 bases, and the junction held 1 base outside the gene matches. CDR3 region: CSASGLAGDTQYF. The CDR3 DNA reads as TGCAGTGCTAGTGGACTAGCGGGGGATACGCAGTATTTT.

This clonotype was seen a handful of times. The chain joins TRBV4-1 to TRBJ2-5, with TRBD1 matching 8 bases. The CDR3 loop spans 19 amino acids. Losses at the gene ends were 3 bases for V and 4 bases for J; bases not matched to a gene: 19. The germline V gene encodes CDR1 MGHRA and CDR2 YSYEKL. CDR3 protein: CASSQHLEAGTGVRETQYF. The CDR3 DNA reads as TGCGCCAGCAGCCAGCACCTAGAAGCCGGGACAGGTGTGCGAGAGACCCAGTACTTC.

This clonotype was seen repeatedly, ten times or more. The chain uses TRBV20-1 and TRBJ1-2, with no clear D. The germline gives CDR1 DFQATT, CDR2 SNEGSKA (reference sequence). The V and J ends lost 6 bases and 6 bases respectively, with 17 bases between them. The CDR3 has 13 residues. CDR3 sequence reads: CSALMGRTDGYTF. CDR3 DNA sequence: TGCAGTGCCCTGATGGGGAGGACGGATGGCTACACCTTC.

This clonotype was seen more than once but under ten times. The CDR3 coding sequence is TGCGCCAGCAGCTTGGGTTCAGCGGCCAAGGGCACAGATACGCAGTATTTT. Encoded protein: CASSLGSAAKGTDTQYF. The chain couples TRBV5-1 to TRBJ2-3; possibly TRBD2 for D (5 bases). The CDR3 is made up of 17 amino acids. Per the germline V gene, CDR1 is SGHRS and CDR2 is YFSETQ. The V end lost 0 bases, the J end lost 1 base, and 15 bases lay between the germline ends.